This T cell receptor (beta chain) was identified during a study of blood T cell repertoires in COVID-19. Study in general: Samples came from the United States, Italy and Spain, spanning acute and convalescent COVID-19. T cells, B-cell-depleted T cells, or PBMCs provided the cDNA or gDNA that served as material.

The CDR3 is made up of 12 amino acids. Germline-derived CDR1 and CDR2 are SGHVS and FQNEAQ. The V end lost 5 bases, the J end lost 7 bases, and 11 bases lay between the germline ends. Recruits, aged about 18 to 100 years, lived in 24 US areas. Participants' own reports of clinical history determined their cohort assignment. Clones were sequenced by immunoSEQ multiplex PCR, and TCRdb holds only the in-frame ones, with some missing. Here the sample spans about 400,000 clones, approximately 87% being singletons. The sample was PBMCs or T cells enriched from blood (not recorded which). V and J are TRBV7-8 and TRBJ1-2; TRBD1 is a possible D gene (6 bases). The clonotype originates from a woman between 50 and 59 years old who had recovered from COVID-19. CDR3 residues: CASSPGGTGYTF. The CDR3 DNA reads as TGTGCCAGCAGCCCGGGGGGCACTGGCTACACCTTC. The full variable domain, in which reference TRBV7-8 and TRBJ1-2 provide the parts outside the CDR3, is GAGVSQSPRYKVAKRGQDVALRCDPISGHVSLFWYQQALGQGPEFLTYFQNEAQLDKSGLPSDRFFAERPEGSVSTLKIQRTQQEDSAVYLCASSPGGTGYTFGSGTRLTVV.